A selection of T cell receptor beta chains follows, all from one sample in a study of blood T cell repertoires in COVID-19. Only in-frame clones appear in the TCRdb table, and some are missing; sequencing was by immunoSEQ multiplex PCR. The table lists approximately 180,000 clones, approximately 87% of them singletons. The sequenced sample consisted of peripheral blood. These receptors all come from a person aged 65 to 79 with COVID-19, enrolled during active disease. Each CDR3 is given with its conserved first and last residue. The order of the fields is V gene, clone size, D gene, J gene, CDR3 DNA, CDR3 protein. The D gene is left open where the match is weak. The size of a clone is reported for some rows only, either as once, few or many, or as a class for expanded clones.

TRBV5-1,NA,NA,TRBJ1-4,TGCGCCAGCAGCATACAGGGAAGGGATGAAAAACTGTTTTTT,CASSIQGRDEKLFF
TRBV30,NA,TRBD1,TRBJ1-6,TGTGCCTGGGACGGACAGGGAAACTCACCCCTCCACTTT,CAWDGQGNSPLHF
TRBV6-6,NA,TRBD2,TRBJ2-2,TGTGCCAGCAGTCCAGGGACTAGCGGGAGGGCGTTTGGTACCGGGGAGCTGTTTTTT,CASSPGTSGRAFGTGELFF
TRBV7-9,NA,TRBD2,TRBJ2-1,TGTGCCAGCAGCCCTTTGGGACTAGTGGTTAATGAGCAGTTCTTC,CASSPLGLVVNEQFF
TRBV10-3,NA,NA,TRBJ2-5,TGTGCCATCAGTGATACTCCCCCGACCCAGTACTTC,CAISDTPPTQYF
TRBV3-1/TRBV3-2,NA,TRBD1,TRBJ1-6,TGTGCCAGCAGCCTGGGACAGGGATTGCCACCCCTCCACTTT,CASSLGQGLPPLHF
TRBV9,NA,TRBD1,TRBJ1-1,TGTGCCAGCAGCCGACAGGGCCGACCTTTCTTT,CASSRQGRPFF
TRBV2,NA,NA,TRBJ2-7,TGTGCCAGCAGTGGTCTCGAGCAGTACTTC,CASSGLEQYF
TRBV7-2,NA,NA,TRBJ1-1,TGTGCCAGCAGCTTAGTGGCAGGGGTGAACACTGAAGCTTTCTTT,CASSLVAGVNTEAFF
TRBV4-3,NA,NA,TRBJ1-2,TGCGCCAGCAGCCAAGCCCCTGAACCGAGCTATGGCTACACCTTC,CASSQAPEPSYGYTF
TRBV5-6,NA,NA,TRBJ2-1,TGTGCCAGCAGCTCGACAGGTTTCCTCTACAATGAGCAGTTCTTC,CASSSTGFLYNEQFF
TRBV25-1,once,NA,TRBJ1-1,TGTGCCAGCAGTGAATATATAACAGGTGAAGCTTTCTTT,CASSEYITGEAFF
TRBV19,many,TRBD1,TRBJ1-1,TGTGCCAGTAGTACCTCTGGACAGGGGGCGTCTGAAGCTTTCTTT,CASSTSGQGASEAFF
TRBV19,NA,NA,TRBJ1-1,TGTGCCAGTAGTATACTTCCTACAGAGAACACTGAAGCTTTCTTT,CASSILPTENTEAFF
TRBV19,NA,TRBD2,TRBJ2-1,TGTGCCAGTAGTATCAGGGGACTAGCGGGTCCCAATGAGCAGTTCTTC,CASSIRGLAGPNEQFF
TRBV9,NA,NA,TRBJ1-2,TGTGCCAGCAGCGTAGACGGACAATCGGTGATCTACACCTTC,CASSVDGQSVIYTF
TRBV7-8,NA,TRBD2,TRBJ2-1,TGTGCCAGCAGCTTCCGCCGCAGACTAGCGGGGTTCGACAATGAGCAGTTCTTC,CASSFRRRLAGFDNEQFF
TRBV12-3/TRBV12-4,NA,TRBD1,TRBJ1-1,TGTGCCAGCAGTTTAGCACTGGACAGGGCATTT,CASSLALDRAF
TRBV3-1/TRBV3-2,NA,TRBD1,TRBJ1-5,TGTGCCAGCAGCCAACGAAAACAGGGGGCTGGAGTTCAGCCCCAGCATTTT,CASSQRKQGAGVQPQHF
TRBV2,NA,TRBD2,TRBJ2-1,TGTGCCAGCAGTGGACTAGCGGGGGGACTACACAATGAGCAGTTCTTC,CASSGLAGGLHNEQFF
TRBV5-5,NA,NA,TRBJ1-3,TGTGCCAGCAGCTCGGGACTGGCAGGAAACACCATATATTTT,CASSSGLAGNTIYF
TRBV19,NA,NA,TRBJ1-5,TGTGCCAGTAGTATCTTGTCGGGGGTGGGTCAGCCCCAGCATTTT,CASSILSGVGQPQHF
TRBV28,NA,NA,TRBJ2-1,TGTGCCAGCAGTCCCGGACAGACCGAATACAATGAGCAGTTCTTC,CASSPGQTEYNEQFF
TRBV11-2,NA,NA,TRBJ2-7,TGTGCCAGCAGCTTAGGTCCAGCGGGTTCCCTTTGGGAGCAGTACTTC,CASSLGPAGSLWEQYF
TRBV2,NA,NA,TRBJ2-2,TGTGCCAGCAGAACCAGCAGGGGCGGGACCGGGGAGCTGTTTTTT,CASRTSRGGTGELFF
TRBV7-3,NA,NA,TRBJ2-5,TGTGCCAGCAGCTTAACGCGCCAAGAGACCCAGTACTTC,CASSLTRQETQYF
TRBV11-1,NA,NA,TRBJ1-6,TGTGCCAGCAGTCCTGGGGAGGGAAATTCACCCCTCCACTTT,CASSPGEGNSPLHF
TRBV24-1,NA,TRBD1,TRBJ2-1,TGTGCCACCAGTGAGAACAGGGGGACCTACAATGAGCAGTTCTTC,CATSENRGTYNEQFF
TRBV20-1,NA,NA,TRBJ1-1,TGCAGTGCTAGTCCCGGTGTCATCTTT,CSASPGVIF
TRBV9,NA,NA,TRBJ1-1,TGTGCCAGCGGCATGTTGAACACTGAAGCTTTCTTT,CASGMLNTEAFF
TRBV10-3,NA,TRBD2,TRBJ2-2,TGTGCCATCTATTCGGGCACTAGCGGGAGGCCCGGGACGAACACCGGGGAGCTGTTTTTT,CAIYSGTSGRPGTNTGELFF
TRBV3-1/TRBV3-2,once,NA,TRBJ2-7,TGTGCCAGCAGCCAATGTCGCTTC,CASSQCRF
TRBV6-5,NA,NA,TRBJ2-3,TGTGCCAGCAGACCGACAAGCACAGATACGCAGTATTTT,CASRPTSTDTQYF
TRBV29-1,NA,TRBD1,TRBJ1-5,TGCAGCCCCTGCGCCTTCGACAGGGACAATCAGCCCCAGCATTTT,CSPCAFDRDNQPQHF
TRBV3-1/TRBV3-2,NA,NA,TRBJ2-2,TGTGCCAGCAGCTTTACTAAAGCGAACACCGGGGAGCTGTTTTTT,CASSFTKANTGELFF
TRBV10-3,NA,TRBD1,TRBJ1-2,TGTGCCATCAGTGAGGGGGGACAGAGGGCCCTCTATGGCTACACCTTC,CAISEGGQRALYGYTF
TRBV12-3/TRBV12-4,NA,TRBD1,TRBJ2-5,TGTGCCAGCAGCCCACGGGACAGCGAGACCCAGTACTTC,CASSPRDSETQYF
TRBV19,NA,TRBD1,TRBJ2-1,TGTGCCAGTGGACAGGGTTTCTACAATGAGCAGTTCTTC,CASGQGFYNEQFF
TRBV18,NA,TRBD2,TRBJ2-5,TGTGCCAGCTCACCACCGTCCCTAGCGGGAGGAGGGGGAGAGACCCAGTACTTC,CASSPPSLAGGGGETQYF
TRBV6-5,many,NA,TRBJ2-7,TGTGCCAGCACCCTGGACAGTTACGAGCAGTACTTC,CASTLDSYEQYF
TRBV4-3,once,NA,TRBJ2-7,TGCGCCAGCAGCAAAAGCATCCAGGGGTCGTTCTCCTACGAGCAGTACTTC,CASSKSIQGSFSYEQYF
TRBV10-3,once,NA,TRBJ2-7,TGTGCCATCAGTGAAGGACTTCCGCGTTTTTACGAGCAGTACTTC,CAISEGLPRFYEQYF
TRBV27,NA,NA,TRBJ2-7,TGTGCCAGCAGTTGGACAGCCAGGAGCTCCTACGAGCAGTACTTC,CASSWTARSSYEQYF